This T cell receptor beta chain was recorded in a study of CD8+ T cells in alopecia areata. V dropped 4 bases and J dropped 0 bases, with 10 bases sitting between them. Per the germline V gene, CDR1 is FNHDT and CDR2 is SITEND (reference sequence). The CDR3 is made up of 14 amino acids. It was with CD4, CD8alpha, NKG2D, NKG2ACE and other markers that pooled cutaneous lymph node cells were sorted. A remark on this clone: A much larger clone is a single base away; this may be a read error. The genes and germline here are from mouse. The observed sequence ends 4 residues before the CDR3 terminus, with the missing tail filled in from the germline J gene.

RNA extraction and reverse transcription yielded cDNA as sequencing template. Sequenced by immunoSEQ multiplex PCR; TCRdb stores in-frame clones only, minus some. The table lists roughly 260,000 clones, with no singletons. The clonotype was recovered from a C3H/HeJ mouse with alopecia areata. Mouse strain MHC haplotype: H2-k. Sequenced: CD4+ T cells sorted from a lymph node. V gene TRBV19 combines with J gene TRBJ1-2; D is possibly TRBD1 (6 bases). The part of the CDR3 DNA that was read is TGTGCCAGCAGTCGGGACAATTCAAACTCC. Protein sequence: CASSRDNSNS. The whole CDR3 protein is CASSRDNSNSDYTF.